This entry describes one T cell receptor beta chain. Its target is not known. The sample is drawn from a study of OX40 agonist ivuxolimab in advanced cancers. About the study: Three patients, one with hepatocellular carcinoma and two with cutaneous melanoma, responded partially. Study-wide results and caveats: Specificity for antigen went undetermined in the expanded peripheral T cells. Relative to CD4+, CD8+ T cells held more expanded clones on average. The 0.1-3.0 mg/kg partial responders had among the lowest clonal expansion.

Assay used: immunoSEQ multiplex PCR; TCRdb lists only in-frame clones, some missing. The top ten clones hold approximately 2% of a sample with over 70,000 clones, 65% to 90% of them seen once. V was pared by 0 bases and J by 3 bases, with 11 bases between. CDR1 and CDR2 (germline): SGHRS, YFSETQ. The CDR3 is made up of 15 amino acids. This sequence joins TRBV5-1 and TRBJ2-3, with D perhaps matching TRBD2 (5 bases). The specimen comprised CD4+ or CD8+ T cells sorted from blood, sampled in a trial of the OX40 agonist ivuxolimab. The origin of this receptor is an adult with an advanced solid tumor such as melanoma, head and neck, liver or kidney cancer. DNA of the CDR3: TGCGCCAGCAGCTTGGGGGCGGGTAATACAGATACGCAGTATTTT. It yields the protein CASSLGAGNTDTQYF.